This entry describes one TCR beta chain. This specimen belongs to a study of T cells in Graves' hyperthyroidism and ophthalmopathy. The V gene lost 11 bases and the J gene lost 6 bases, with 16 bases spanning the gap. The CDR3 runs 12 residues. Germline V gives CDR1 ENHRY, CDR2 SYGVKD. The investigators amplified TCR beta CDR3 regions from RNA transcripts. With the HTBI primer set, the TCR CDR3 went through a first round of RT-PCR. One entry per CDR3 protein results from TCRdb running MiXCR on the multiplex PCR reads. The table includes 470,000 or so distinct CDR3 sequences, around 20% detected once. The sequenced sample was blood. This sequence was found in a man aged 18 to 30 with Graves' hyperthyroidism. The chain links TRBV10-3 to TRBJ1-1; D is unresolved. The CDR3 loop is CASRYEGAEAFF. CDR3 in DNA: TGTGCCTCCCGTTATGAGGGCGCTGAAGCTTTCTTT.